This T cell receptor (beta chain) derives from a study of CD4 T cells in relation to SARS-CoV-2 and coronaviruses. Across the whole study: Negative control cultures got HIV-1 Nef peptides or no peptide. Shared crossreactive spike epitopes were mapped to their HLA restriction.

Measured with immunoSEQ multiplex PCR; TCRdb has only the in-frame clones, and not every one. The sample yields some 14,000 clones, over 60% seen once. About this clone: The antigen remains undetermined.

Before the COVID-19 pandemic, during about 2010-2018, CD4+ T cells were taken from unexposed donors. The cells were cultured for approximately ten days before CD4+ T cells were isolated. CDR1 and CDR2 (germline): SEHNR, FQNEAQ (reference sequence). This CDR3 is built from 13 residues. Germline trimming cut 6 bases from V and 6 bases from J; bases unmatched to any gene: 5. The sample was CD4+ T cells from PBMCs, cultured in vitro. V usage is TRBV7-9 and J usage is TRBJ2-7; TRBD1 aligns across 10 bases. The sequence was obtained from a human donor in good health. The CDR3 loop reads CASSRDRGGEQYF. CDR3 nucleotides: TGTGCCAGCAGTAGGGACAGGGGAGGCGAGCAGTACTTC.